Listed here are 8 T cell receptor beta chains from one sample, sequenced in a study of post-analysis software for immune sequencing data. Findings and caveats of the study: Comparison of patients with controls showed five TRBV segments more frequent in patients, TRBV5-6, TRBV5-1 and TRBV20-1 among them.

These receptors have no known antigen. Libraries were made from TCR beta cDNA, and they carried unique molecular identifiers. TCRdb redid the calling of the PCR reads with MiXCR, one entry per CDR3 protein. The sample includes roughly 800,000 distinct CDR3 sequences, roughly 58% of them seen just once. What was sequenced was blood. All receptors derive from a girl aged 10-17 years with multiple sclerosis.

The gene calls are TRBV20-1 and TRBJ2-7, with 10 nucleotides matching TRBD2. V shed 3 bases and J 3 bases; nucleotides not matched to a gene: 5. The CDR3 spans 14 residues. The V gene's germline CDR1 is DFQATT and CDR2 SNEGSKA (reference sequence). This CDR3 reads CSARLAGVGYEQYF. As DNA, the CDR3 is TGCAGTGCTAGGCTAGCGGGAGTAGGCTACGAGCAGTACTTC.

This clonotype was found a few times. The chain uses TRBV20-1 and TRBJ1-1; no reliable D call. V shed 2 bases and J shed 0 bases, with 13 bases lying between them. The CDR3 loop spans 15 amino acids. Germline assignment: CDR1 DFQATT and CDR2 SNEGSKA (reference sequence). CDR3 in amino acids: CSARPRDGMNTEAFF. DNA of the CDR3: TGCAGTGCTAGACCTAGAGACGGTATGAACACTGAAGCTTTCTTT.

This clonotype came up once. This chain joins TRBV7-9 and TRBJ1-2, with a possible D match to TRBD1 (6 bases). The ends were cut back, 1 base at V and 2 bases at J, with 11 bases in the middle. CDR1 and CDR2 (germline): SEHNR, FQNEAQ (reference sequence). This CDR3 spans 15 amino acids. The CDR3 loop is CASSLVGTTNYGYTF. The CDR3 DNA reads TGTGCCAGCAGCTTAGTGGGGACAACGAACTATGGCTACACCTTC.

V usage is TRBV3-1 and J usage is TRBJ2-1; D unclear. V lost 2 bases and J lost 5, with 13 bases in between. Germline lookup yields CDR1 LGHDT and CDR2 YNNKEL (reference sequence). CDR3 length: 15 residues. CDR3 DNA sequence: TGTGCCAGCAGCCAACTCCCGGGCCCAAACAATGAGCAGTTCTTC. The encoded protein is CASSQLPGPNNEQFF.

This clonotype appeared a few times. The junction does not match germline at one end; this may be a read error. The genes are TRBV7-2 and TRBJ2-7, with 10 bases that match TRBD1. From germline, CDR1 is SGHTA and CDR2 FQGNSA. This CDR3 is 15 amino acids long. The CDR3 region has the DNA TGTGCCATCAGCTCTACCGGGACAGGGGCCTACGAGCAGTACTTC. Translated, it gives CAISSTGTGAYEQYF.

The chain employs TRBV12-3 or TRBV12-4 and TRBJ1-2; 9 bases agree with TRBD1. The CDR3 spans 14 residues. After removal of 6 bases from V and 8 bases from J, the junction contained 10 bases not matched to a gene. The CDR3 region is CASRVLGTGKGYTF. In DNA form, the CDR3 reads TGTGCCAGCAGAGTCCTCGGGACAGGGAAAGGCTACACCTTC.

The CDR3 DNA is TGTGCCAGCAGCTTGAGTACAGGGGCCCAAGGCGGCTACACCTTC. Its protein is CASSLSTGAQGGYTF. This sequence joins TRBV13 and TRBJ1-2, with 7 bases fitting TRBD1. After removal of 3 bases from V and 8 bases from J, the junction contained 12 bases not matched to a gene. This CDR3 comprises 15 residues. The germline CDR1 and CDR2 sequences are PRHDT and FYEKMQ (reference sequence).

This clonotype has more than one count but fewer than ten. A clone one base away is much larger, so this may be a read error. The chain joins TRBV9 to TRBJ2-5; the match to TRBD2 covers 8 bases. CDR3 size: 15 residues. Germline-derived CDR1 and CDR2 are SGDLS and YYNGEE. J was trimmed by 11 bases and V by 0 bases; bases with no gene match: 12. DNA of the CDR3: TGTGCCAGCAGCGTAGACGGGGGGGCTGTTAATGAGCAGTACTTC. This encodes CASSVDGGAVNEQYF.